This T cell receptor beta chain was documented in a study of T cells in Graves' hyperthyroidism and ophthalmopathy. Newly diagnosed hyperthyroidism, duration under 2 months, in patients aged 18 to 65. At first hyperthyroidism diagnosis, before any ophthalmopathy symptoms, the blood sample was collected. This clonotype showed up many times. Its antigen is currently unknown. TCR beta CDR3 regions were amplified from RNA transcripts. In the first-round RT-PCR of the TCR CDR3, the HTBI primer set was used. TCRdb re-called the multiplex PCR reads with MiXCR, one entry per CDR3 protein. Here the sample spans roughly 150,000 distinct CDR3 sequences, 9.4% being singletons. Study-wide results and limits: Blood held most thyroid clonotypes expanded above 0.001 frequency.

Germline loops: CDR1 MNHEY, CDR2 SVGAGI. J lost 7 bases, V lost 0 bases, and 9 bases had no gene match. The CDR3 consists of 16 residues. The specimen was blood. This rearrangement joins TRBV6-5 to TRBJ2-3; 8 bases are a match to TRBD2. This sequence was found in a woman aged 18-35 years with Graves' hyperthyroidism that later progressed to Graves' ophthalmopathy. CDR3 in DNA: TGTGCCAGCAGTTACTCGATTTCGGGGGGGCCGCATACGCAGTATTTT. Protein sequence: CASSYSISGGPHTQYF.